This T cell receptor beta chain was recorded in a study of T-cell reconstitution after alpha-beta-depleted transplantation in children. Findings and limits, study-wide: Where some patients showed high TCRbeta diversity at day 60, it came from recipient T cells and thymic progenitors that had survived. Alpha-beta T cells present about two months after transplant were reported to originate from several hundred expanded graft clones. Hyperexpanded clones declined; after one year, newly produced T cells mostly supplied diversity.

This clonotype was seen many times. The target antigen is unknown. Germline V gives CDR1 MNHNS, CDR2 SASEGT. With 5 bases removed from V and 4 bases from J, the gap between germline ends came to 17 bases. The CDR3 has 15 amino acids. Unique molecular identifiers tagged the TCRbeta library. MiXCR was run by TCRdb on the PCR reads, yielding one entry per CDR3 protein. The sample shows some 48,000 distinct CDR3 sequences, 5.5% to 7.5% of them seen only once. This TCR derives from a female patient between 2 and 15 years old who had a stem cell transplant for aplastic anemia, so the T cells may come from the graft donor. The sequences come from PBMCs, mostly from graft donor cells, collected 60 days after TCRalphabeta/CD19-depleted stem cell transplant. The chain couples TRBV6-1 to TRBJ2-5; maybe TRBD1 (5 bases). The CDR3 reads CASSSRAMMVETQYF. The DNA for the CDR3 is TGTGCCAGCAGTTCCAGGGCTATGATGGTAGAGACCCAGTACTTC.